This TCR beta chain was sequenced during a study of blood T cell repertoires in COVID-19. About the research overall: T cells, B-cell-depleted T cells, or PBMCs provided the cDNA or gDNA that served as material.

Authors' data handling: Reference gene primer amplification gave nucleated cell count estimates. Libraries were prepared by immunoSEQ multiplex PCR; TCRdb keeps only in-frame clonotypes and omits some of them. The DNA gave D and trimming, while V, J and clone size come from that table. The sample lists around 140,000 clones, about four fifths occurring once. V shed 3 bases and J shed 1 base, with 16 bases lying between them. Germline CDR1 DFQATT, CDR2 SNEGSKA (reference sequence). This CDR3 spans 16 amino acids. The clonotype was recovered from a human donor in a cohort sampled during active COVID-19. The V call is TRBV20-1, the J call TRBJ1-5; TRBD1 is a possible D gene (6 bases). The sequenced material came from peripheral blood. CDR3 sequence reads: CSASSARGHSNQPQHF. DNA for the CDR3: TGCAGTGCTAGTTCCGCCAGGGGACACAGCAATCAGCCCCAGCATTTT.